A selection of T cell receptor beta chains follows, all from one sample in a study of cytomegalovirus exposure and HLA in healthy donors. The protocol was immunoSEQ multiplex PCR, while the TCRdb copy is restricted to in-frame clones and leaves out a portion. The top ten hold less than 2% of the sample, which has 180,000 or so clones, around 80% seen once. Input material: PBMCs. These receptors all stem from a young woman in good health and CMV-seronegative. Both conserved end residues are part of each CDR3. Fields, in order: V gene, J gene, D gene, CDR3 protein, CDR3 DNA. D genes are given only for firm matches.

V gene: TRBV6-5; J gene: TRBJ2-7; D gene: TRBD1; CDR3 protein: CASSEGAEQYF; CDR3 DNA: TGTGCCAGCAGTGAGGGGGCCGAGCAGTACTTC
V gene: TRBV7-7; J gene: TRBJ1-1; D gene: .; CDR3 protein: CASSSDRNTEAFF; CDR3 DNA: TGTGCCAGCAGTTCGGACAGGAACACTGAAGCTTTCTTT
V gene: TRBV6-5; J gene: TRBJ1-1; D gene: TRBD1; CDR3 protein: CASSYHRGPNTEAFF; CDR3 DNA: TGTGCCAGCAGCTACCACAGGGGCCCGAACACTGAAGCTTTCTTT
V gene: TRBV19; J gene: TRBJ1-1; D gene: TRBD1; CDR3 protein: CASSLRGQGAHTEAFF; CDR3 DNA: TGTGCCAGTAGTCTCCGAGGACAGGGGGCTCACACTGAAGCTTTCTTT
V gene: TRBV6-5; J gene: TRBJ2-7; D gene: TRBD1; CDR3 protein: CASSRMGQGHEQYF; CDR3 DNA: TGTGCCAGCAGCCGCATGGGACAGGGACACGAGCAGTACTTC
V gene: TRBV5-1; J gene: TRBJ2-2; D gene: TRBD1; CDR3 protein: CASSLPRQGIGELFF; CDR3 DNA: TGCGCCAGCAGCCTGCCTAGACAGGGTATAGGGGAGCTGTTTTTT
V gene: TRBV9; J gene: TRBJ1-1; D gene: .; CDR3 protein: CASSEMDTAANTEAFF; CDR3 DNA: TGTGCCAGCAGCGAGATGGACACGGCGGCTAACACTGAAGCTTTCTTT
V gene: TRBV5-4; J gene: TRBJ2-3; D gene: TRBD2; CDR3 protein: CASSTGTSGGAAADTQYF; CDR3 DNA: TGTGCCAGTAGTACCGGGACTAGCGGGGGGGCCGCCGCAGATACGCAGTATTTT
V gene: TRBV6-5; J gene: TRBJ1-1; D gene: TRBD1; CDR3 protein: CASTPNRGQTEAFF; CDR3 DNA: TGTGCCAGCACTCCAAACAGGGGGCAAACTGAAGCTTTCTTT
V gene: TRBV30; J gene: TRBJ2-3; D gene: TRBD2; CDR3 protein: CAWSGGGDTQYF; CDR3 DNA: TGTGCCTGGAGTGGGGGAGGGGATACGCAGTATTTT